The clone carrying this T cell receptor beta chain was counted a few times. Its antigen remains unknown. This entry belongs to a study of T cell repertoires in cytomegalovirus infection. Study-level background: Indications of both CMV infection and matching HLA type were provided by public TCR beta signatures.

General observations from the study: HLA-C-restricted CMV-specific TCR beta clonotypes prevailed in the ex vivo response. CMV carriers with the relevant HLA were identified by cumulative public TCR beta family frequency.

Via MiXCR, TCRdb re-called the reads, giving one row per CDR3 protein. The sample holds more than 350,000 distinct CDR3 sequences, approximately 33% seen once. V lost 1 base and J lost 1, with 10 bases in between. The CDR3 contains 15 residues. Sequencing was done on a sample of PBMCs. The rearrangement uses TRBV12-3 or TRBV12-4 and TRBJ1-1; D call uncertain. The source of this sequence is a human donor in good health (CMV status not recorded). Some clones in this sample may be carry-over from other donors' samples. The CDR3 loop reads CASSLEPTENTEAFF. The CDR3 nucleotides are TGTGCCAGCAGTTTAGAGCCTACAGAGAACACTGAAGCTTTCTTT.